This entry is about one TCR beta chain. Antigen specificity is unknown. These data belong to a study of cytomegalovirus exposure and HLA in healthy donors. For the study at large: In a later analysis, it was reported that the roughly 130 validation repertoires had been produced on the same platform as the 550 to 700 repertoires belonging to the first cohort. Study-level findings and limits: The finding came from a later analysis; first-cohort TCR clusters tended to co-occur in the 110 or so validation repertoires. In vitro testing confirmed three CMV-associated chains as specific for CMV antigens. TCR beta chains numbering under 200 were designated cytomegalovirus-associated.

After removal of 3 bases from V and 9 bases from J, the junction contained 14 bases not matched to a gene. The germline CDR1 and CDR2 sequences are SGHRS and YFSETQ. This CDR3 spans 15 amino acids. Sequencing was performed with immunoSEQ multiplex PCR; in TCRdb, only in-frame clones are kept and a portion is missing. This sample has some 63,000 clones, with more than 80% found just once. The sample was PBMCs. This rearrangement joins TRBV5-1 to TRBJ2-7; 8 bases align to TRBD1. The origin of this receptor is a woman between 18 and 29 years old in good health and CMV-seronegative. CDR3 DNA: TGCGCCAGCAGCTCAAGCTTAGACAGGGGCCTGGGGCAGTACTTC. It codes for CASSSSLDRGLGQYF.